These T cell receptor beta chains were read from a single sample in a study of T-cell memory formation after mild COVID-19. TCRdb redid the calling of the 5' RACE reads with MiXCR, one entry per CDR3 protein. The table records 250,000 to 350,000 distinct CDR3 sequences, roughly 15% of them present only once. The sequenced material came from PBMCs or a T cell subset sorted from them (not recorded which). These receptors were obtained from a man aged 18 to 29 who had mild COVID-19 (a few samples of this study predate the infection). Cell type and time point are not known. Each CDR3 is given with its conserved first and last residue. The D gene is left open where the match is weak. Clone size is stated in some rows and not others, as once, few, many or a class when expanded.

D gene | clone size | J gene | V gene | CDR3 protein | CDR3 DNA
. | many | TRBJ1-1 | TRBV27 | CASSPSRRDKNTEAFF | TGTGCCAGCAGCCCCTCCCGCCGGGACAAGAACACTGAAGCTTTCTTT
. | . | TRBJ2-3 | TRBV5-1 | CASIGDTDTQYF | TGCGCCAGCATCGGGGACACAGATACGCAGTATTTT
. | few | TRBJ1-1 | TRBV5-1 | CASSAWPRGAVEAFF | TGCGCCAGCAGCGCTTGGCCGAGGGGGGCTGTGGAAGCTTTCTTT
. | . | TRBJ1-1 | TRBV12-3/TRBV12-4 | CASSFWELDTEAFF | TGTGCCAGCAGTTTCTGGGAGCTTGACACTGAAGCTTTCTTT
TRBD1 | . | TRBJ2-3 | TRBV5-6 | CASSSLRDRFRVADTQYF | TGTGCCAGCAGCTCACTCCGGGACAGATTCAGGGTCGCAGATACGCAGTATTTT
TRBD1 | many | TRBJ1-1 | TRBV7-2 | CASSLRTGWAFF | TGTGCCAGCAGCCTTAGGACAGGCTGGGCTTTCTTT
. | few | TRBJ2-2 | TRBV6-5 | CASSWSGELFF | TGTGCCAGCAGTTGGTCCGGGGAGCTGTTTTTT
. | few | TRBJ1-3 | TRBV4-1 | CASSQPSDPGNTIYF | TGCGCCAGCAGCCAACCTTCGGATCCTGGAAACACCATATATTTT
. | few | TRBJ1-2 | TRBV5-1 | CASSLTPAADGYTF | TGCGCCAGCAGCTTGACCCCGGCGGCGGATGGCTACACCTTC
. | . | TRBJ2-5 | TRBV27 | CASRGTGETQYF | TGTGCCAGCAGAGGTACCGGGGAGACCCAGTACTTC
. | once | TRBJ2-5 | TRBV4-1 | CASSPGLEETQYF | TGCGCCAGCAGCCCGGGACTGGAAGAGACCCAGTACTTC
. | . | TRBJ2-3 | TRBV6-1 | CASGRNTDTQYF | TGTGCCAGCGGCAGAAACACAGATACGCAGTATTTT
. | . | TRBJ2-7 | TRBV20-1 | CSARGPGTEQYF | TGCAGTGCTAGAGGTCCGGGAACCGAGCAGTACTTC
. | . | TRBJ1-2 | TRBV30 | CAWSRAQKYGYTF | TGTGCCTGGAGTAGAGCACAGAAGTACGGCTACACCTTC
TRBD2 | few | TRBJ2-2 | TRBV3-1 | CASSYPSGGTGELFF | TGTGCCAGCAGCTACCCTAGCGGGGGGACCGGGGAGCTGTTTTTT
. | few | TRBJ1-4 | TRBV6-1 | CASSEFGAFNEKLFF | TGTGCCAGCAGTGAATTTGGGGCGTTTAATGAAAAACTGTTTTTT
TRBD1 | few | TRBJ1-2 | TRBV5-1 | CASSSGQGRSGYTF | TGCGCCAGCAGCTCCGGACAGGGGCGGAGCGGCTACACCTTC
. | many | TRBJ1-2 | TRBV12-3/TRBV12-4 | CASSHTRTQDDGGYTF | TGTGCCAGCAGTCACACCCGGACGCAAGACGACGGTGGCTACACCTTC
TRBD2 | few | TRBJ2-2 | TRBV11-2 | CASSFGGGMRELFF | TGTGCCAGCAGCTTCGGCGGGGGGATGAGGGAGCTGTTTTTT